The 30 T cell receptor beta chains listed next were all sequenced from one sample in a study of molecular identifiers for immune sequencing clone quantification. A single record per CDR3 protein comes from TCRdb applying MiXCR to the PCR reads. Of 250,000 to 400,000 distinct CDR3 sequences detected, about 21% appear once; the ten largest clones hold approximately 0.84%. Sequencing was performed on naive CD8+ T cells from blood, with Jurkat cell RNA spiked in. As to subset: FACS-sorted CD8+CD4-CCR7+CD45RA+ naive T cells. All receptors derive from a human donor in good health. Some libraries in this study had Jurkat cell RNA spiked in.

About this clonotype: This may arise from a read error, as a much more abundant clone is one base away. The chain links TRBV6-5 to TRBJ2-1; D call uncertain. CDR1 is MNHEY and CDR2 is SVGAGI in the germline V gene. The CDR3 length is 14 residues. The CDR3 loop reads CASSRAQLYNEQLF. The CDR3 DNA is TGTGCCAGCAGTAGGGCCCAGCTGTACAATGAGCAGCTCTTC.

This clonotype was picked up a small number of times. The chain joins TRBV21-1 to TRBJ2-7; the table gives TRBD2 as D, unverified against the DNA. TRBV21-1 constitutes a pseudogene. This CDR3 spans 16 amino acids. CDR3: CASSMGTSGTSYEQYF. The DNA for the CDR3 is TGTGCCAGCAGCATGGGGACTAGCGGGACCTCCTACGAGCAGTACTTC.

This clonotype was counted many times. The CDR3 nucleotides are TGTGCCAGTAGTATTGAGGGTAGCTATGGAAACATTCAGTACTTC. Residues: CASSIEGSYGNIQYF. The chain employs TRBV19 and TRBJ2-4; tentatively, D is TRBD2 (5 bases). The CDR3 is made up of 15 amino acids. Germline V CDR1 and CDR2: LNHDA, SQIVND (reference sequence). Trimming took off 3 bases at V and 6 bases at J, with 15 bases between the two ends.

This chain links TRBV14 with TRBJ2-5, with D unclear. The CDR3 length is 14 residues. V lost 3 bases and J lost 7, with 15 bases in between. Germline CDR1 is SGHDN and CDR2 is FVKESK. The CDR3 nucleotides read TGTGCCAGCAGCCATAGCCTGATAGATTGGACCCAGTACTTC. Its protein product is CASSHSLIDWTQYF. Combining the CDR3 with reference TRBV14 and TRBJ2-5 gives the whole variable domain EAGVTQFPSHSVIEKGQTVTLRCDPISGHDNLYWYRRVMGKEIKFLLHFVKESKQDESGMPNNRFLAERTGGTYSTLKVQPAELEDSGVYFCASSHSLIDWTQYFGPGTRLLVL.

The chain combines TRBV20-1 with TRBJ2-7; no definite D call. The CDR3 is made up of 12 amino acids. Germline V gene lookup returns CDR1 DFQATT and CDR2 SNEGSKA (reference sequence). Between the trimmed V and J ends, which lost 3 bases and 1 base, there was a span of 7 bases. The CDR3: CSASEVSYEQYF. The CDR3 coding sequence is TGCAGTGCTAGCGAGGTTTCCTACGAGCAGTACTTC.

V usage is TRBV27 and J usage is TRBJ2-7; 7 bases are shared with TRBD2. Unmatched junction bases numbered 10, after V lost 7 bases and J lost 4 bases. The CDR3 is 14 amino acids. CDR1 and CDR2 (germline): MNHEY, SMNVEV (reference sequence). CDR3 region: CASTHRLGGYEQYF. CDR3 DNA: TGTGCCAGCACACACAGGCTCGGGGGGTACGAGCAGTACTTC.

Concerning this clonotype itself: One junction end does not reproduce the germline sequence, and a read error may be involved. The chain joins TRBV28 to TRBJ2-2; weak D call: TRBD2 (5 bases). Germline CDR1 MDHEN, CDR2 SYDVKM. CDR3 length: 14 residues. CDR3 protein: CASSLQEMTGKLFF. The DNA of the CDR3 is TGTGCCAGCAGTCTTCAGGAGATGACCGGGAAGCTGTTTTTT.

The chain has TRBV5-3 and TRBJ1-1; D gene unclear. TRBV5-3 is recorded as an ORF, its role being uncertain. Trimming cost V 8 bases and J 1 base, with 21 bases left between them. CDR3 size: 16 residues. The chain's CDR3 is CASSPDLRAPNTEAFF. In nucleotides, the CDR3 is TGTGCCAGCAGCCCGGATCTGAGGGCGCCGAACACTGAAGCTTTCTTT.

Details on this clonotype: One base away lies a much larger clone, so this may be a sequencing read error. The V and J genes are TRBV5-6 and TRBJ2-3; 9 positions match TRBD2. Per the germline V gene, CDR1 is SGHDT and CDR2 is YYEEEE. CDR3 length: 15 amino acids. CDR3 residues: CASSLALAGRDMQYF. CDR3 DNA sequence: TGTGCCAGCAGCTTGGCCCTAGCGGGACGAGATATGCAGTATTTT. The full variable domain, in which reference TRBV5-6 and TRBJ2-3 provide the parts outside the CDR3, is DAGVTQSPTHLIKTRGQQVTLRCSPKSGHDTVSWYQQALGQGPQFIFQYYEEEERQRGNFPDRFSGHQFPNYSSELNVNALLLGDSALYLCASSLALAGRDMQYFGPGTRLTVL.

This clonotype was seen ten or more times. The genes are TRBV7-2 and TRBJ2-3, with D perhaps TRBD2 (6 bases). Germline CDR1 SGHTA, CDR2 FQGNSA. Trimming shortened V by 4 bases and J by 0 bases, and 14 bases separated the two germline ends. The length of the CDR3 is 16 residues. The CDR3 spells CASSSSLAPSTDTQYF. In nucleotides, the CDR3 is TGTGCCAGCAGCTCATCCCTAGCGCCTAGCACAGATACGCAGTATTTT.

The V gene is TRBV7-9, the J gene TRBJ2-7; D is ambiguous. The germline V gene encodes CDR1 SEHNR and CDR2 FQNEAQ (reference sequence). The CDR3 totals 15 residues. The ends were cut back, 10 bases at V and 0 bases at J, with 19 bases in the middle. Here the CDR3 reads CATHPPLAVSYEQYF. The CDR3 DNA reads TGTGCCACCCACCCCCCCCTGGCAGTCTCCTACGAGCAGTACTTC.

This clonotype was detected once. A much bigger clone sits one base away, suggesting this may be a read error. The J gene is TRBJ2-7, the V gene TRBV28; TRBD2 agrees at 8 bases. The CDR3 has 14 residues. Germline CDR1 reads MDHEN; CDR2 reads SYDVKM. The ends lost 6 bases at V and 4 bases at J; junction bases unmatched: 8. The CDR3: CASSHQTSAYEQYF. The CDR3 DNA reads TGTGCCAGCAGCCACCAGACTAGCGCTTACGAGCAGTACTTC.

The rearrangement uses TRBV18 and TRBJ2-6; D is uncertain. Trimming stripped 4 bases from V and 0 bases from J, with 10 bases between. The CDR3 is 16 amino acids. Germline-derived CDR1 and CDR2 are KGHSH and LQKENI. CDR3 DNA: TGTGCCAGCTCACTAATCACGAGCTCTGGGGCCAACGTCCTGACTTTC. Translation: CASSLITSSGANVLTF.

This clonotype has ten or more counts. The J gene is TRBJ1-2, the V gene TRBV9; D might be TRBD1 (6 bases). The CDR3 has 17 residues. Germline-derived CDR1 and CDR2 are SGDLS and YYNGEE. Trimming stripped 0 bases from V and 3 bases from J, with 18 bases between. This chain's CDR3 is CASSVESPPGAYYGYTF. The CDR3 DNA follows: TGTGCCAGCAGCGTAGAGTCCCCCCCGGGGGCATACTATGGCTACACCTTC.

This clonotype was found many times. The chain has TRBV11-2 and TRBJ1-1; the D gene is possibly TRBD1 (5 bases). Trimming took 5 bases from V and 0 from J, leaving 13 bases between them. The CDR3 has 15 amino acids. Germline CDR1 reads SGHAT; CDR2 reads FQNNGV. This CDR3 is CASSGGVRVNTEAFF. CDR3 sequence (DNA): TGTGCCAGCAGCGGGGGGGTTCGGGTGAACACTGAAGCTTTCTTT.

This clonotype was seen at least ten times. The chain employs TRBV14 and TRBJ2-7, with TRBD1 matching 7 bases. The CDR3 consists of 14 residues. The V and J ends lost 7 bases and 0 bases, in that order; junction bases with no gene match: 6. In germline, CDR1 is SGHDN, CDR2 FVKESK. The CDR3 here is CASMRTGYSYEQYF. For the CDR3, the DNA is TGTGCCAGCATGAGGACAGGTTACTCCTACGAGCAGTACTTC.

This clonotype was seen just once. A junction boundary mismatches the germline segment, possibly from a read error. CDR3 coding DNA: TGTGCCAGCAGCTGGGACCGTACCTACGAGCAGCACTTC. This encodes CASSWDRTYEQHF. The genes are TRBV5-5 and TRBJ2-7, with D tentatively TRBD1 or TRBD2 (5 bases each). This CDR3 contains 13 residues. The germline gives CDR1 SGHKS, CDR2 YYEKEE (reference sequence).

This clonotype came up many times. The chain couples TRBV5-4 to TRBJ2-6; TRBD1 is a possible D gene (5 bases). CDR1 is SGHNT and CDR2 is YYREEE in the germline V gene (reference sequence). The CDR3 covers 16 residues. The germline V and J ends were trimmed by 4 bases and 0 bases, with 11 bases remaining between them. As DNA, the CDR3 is TGTGCCAGCAGCGCGACAGTAAGCTCTGGGGCCAACGTCCTGACTTTC. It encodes CASSATVSSGANVLTF.

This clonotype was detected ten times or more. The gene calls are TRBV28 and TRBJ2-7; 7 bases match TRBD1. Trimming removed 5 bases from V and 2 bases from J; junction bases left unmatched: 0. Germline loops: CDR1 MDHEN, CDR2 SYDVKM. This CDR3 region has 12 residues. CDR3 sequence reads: CASSGQAYEQYF. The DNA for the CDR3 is TGTGCCAGCAGTGGACAGGCCTACGAGCAGTACTTC.

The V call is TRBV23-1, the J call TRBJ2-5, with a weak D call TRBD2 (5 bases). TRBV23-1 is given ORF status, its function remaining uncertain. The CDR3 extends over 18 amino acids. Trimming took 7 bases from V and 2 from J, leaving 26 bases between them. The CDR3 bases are TGCGCCAGCATCCGAAATGGTGAGGGTGGGTGGCTTCAAGAGACCCAGTACTTC. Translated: CASIRNGEGGWLQETQYF.

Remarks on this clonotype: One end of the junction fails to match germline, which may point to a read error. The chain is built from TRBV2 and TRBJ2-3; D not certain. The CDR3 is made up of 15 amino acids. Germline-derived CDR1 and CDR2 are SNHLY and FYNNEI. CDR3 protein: CASNGEEPHTDTQYF. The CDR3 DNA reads TGTGCCAGCAATGGTGAGGAGCCCCACACAGATACTCAGTATTTT. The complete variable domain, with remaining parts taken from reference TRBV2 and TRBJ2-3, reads EPEVTQTPSHQVTQMGQEVILRCVPISNHLYFYWYRQILGQKVEFLVSFYNNEISEKSEIFDDQFSVERPDGSNFTLKIRSTKLEDSAMYFCASNGEEPHTDTQYFGPGTRLTVL.

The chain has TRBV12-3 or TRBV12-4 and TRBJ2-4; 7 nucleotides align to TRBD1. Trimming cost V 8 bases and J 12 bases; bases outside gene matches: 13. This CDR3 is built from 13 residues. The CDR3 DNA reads TGTGCCAGCGGACTTGCTTACGGACAGGCTCAGTACTTC. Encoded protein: CASGLAYGQAQYF.

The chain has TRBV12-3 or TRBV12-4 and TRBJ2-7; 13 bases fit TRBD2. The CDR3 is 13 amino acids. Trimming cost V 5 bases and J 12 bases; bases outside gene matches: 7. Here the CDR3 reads CASSPGTSGTLYF. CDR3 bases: TGTGCCAGCAGTCCCGGGACTAGCGGGACTCTGTACTTC.

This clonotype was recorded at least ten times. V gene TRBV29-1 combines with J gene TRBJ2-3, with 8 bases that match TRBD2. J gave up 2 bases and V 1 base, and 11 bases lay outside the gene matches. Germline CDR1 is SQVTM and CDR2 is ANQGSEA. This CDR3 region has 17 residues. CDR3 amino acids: CSVEVVAGPIPTDTQYF. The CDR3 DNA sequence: TGCAGCGTTGAAGTGGTAGCGGGGCCCATTCCCACAGATACGCAGTATTTT.

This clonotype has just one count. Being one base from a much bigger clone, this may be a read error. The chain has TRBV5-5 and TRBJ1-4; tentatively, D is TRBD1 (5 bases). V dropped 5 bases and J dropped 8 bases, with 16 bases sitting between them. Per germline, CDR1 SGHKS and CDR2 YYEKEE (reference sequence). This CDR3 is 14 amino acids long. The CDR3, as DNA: TGTGCCAGCAGAACCGGGGCAGGGACCGAAAAACTGTTTTTT. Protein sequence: CASRTGAGTEKLFF.

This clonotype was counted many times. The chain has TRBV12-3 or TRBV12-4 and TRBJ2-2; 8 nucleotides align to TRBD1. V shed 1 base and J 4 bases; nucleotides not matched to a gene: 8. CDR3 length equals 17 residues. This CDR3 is CASSLDQGARGTGELFF. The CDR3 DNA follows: TGTGCCAGCAGTTTAGATCAGGGGGCCCGGGGCACCGGGGAGCTGTTTTTT.

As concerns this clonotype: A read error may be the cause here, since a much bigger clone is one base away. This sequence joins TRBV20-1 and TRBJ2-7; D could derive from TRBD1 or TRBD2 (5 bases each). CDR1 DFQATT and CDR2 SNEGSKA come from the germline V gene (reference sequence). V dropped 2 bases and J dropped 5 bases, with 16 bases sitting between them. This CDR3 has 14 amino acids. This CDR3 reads CSARSPPGTHEQYF. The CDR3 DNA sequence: TGCAGTGCTAGATCCCCCCCAGGGACCCACGAGCAGTACTTC.

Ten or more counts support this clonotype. Here the CDR3 DNA reads TGTGCCAGCAGTTTCACAGGGGGCGCAGAGCAGTACTTC. It codes for CASSFTGGAEQYF. The V gene is TRBV12-3 or TRBV12-4, the J gene TRBJ2-7; 9 bases match TRBD1. CDR3 length: 13 amino acids. Unmatched junction bases numbered 4, after V lost 3 bases and J lost 7 bases.

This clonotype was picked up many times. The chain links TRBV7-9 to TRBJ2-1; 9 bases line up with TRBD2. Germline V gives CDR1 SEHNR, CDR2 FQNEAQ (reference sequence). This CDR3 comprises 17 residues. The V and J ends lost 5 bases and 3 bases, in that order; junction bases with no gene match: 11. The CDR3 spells CASSATRGGAVYNEQFF. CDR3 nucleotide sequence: TGTGCCAGCAGCGCGACTCGCGGGGGGGCCGTCTACAATGAGCAGTTCTTC.

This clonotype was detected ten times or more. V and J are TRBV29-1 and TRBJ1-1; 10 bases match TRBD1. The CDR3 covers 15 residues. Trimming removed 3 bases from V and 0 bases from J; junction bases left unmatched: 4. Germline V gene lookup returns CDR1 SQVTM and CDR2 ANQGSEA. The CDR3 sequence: CSVDGGQGMNTEAFF. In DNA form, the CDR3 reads TGCAGCGTTGATGGGGGACAGGGGATGAACACTGAAGCTTTCTTT.